Given below is one T cell receptor (beta chain) in context. Sequencing used immunoSEQ multiplex PCR; TCRdb keeps in-frame clones, though not all of them. This sample has about 130,000 clones, with approximately 80% found just once. Germline V gene lookup returns CDR1 WSHSY and CDR2 SAAADI. Trimming cost V 6 bases and J 7 bases, with 16 bases left between them. This CDR3 comprises 14 residues. The sample originates from a study of radiation and T cells in renal cell carcinoma. The time point: baseline pretreatment blood. Regarding treatment: 15 Gy SBRT to primary tumor, nephrectomy 4 weeks later. Here the sequenced sample was blood, taken from a patient whose treatment included radiotherapy and nephrectomy. The chain recombines TRBV10-2 with TRBJ1-5; tentatively, D is TRBD1 (5 bases). The sequence derives from a woman aged 55 to 70 with renal cell carcinoma. The CDR3 loop is CASSSPGGAQPQHF. CDR3 sequence (DNA): TGCGCCAGCAGCAGCCCGGGGGGTGCGCAGCCCCAGCATTTT.